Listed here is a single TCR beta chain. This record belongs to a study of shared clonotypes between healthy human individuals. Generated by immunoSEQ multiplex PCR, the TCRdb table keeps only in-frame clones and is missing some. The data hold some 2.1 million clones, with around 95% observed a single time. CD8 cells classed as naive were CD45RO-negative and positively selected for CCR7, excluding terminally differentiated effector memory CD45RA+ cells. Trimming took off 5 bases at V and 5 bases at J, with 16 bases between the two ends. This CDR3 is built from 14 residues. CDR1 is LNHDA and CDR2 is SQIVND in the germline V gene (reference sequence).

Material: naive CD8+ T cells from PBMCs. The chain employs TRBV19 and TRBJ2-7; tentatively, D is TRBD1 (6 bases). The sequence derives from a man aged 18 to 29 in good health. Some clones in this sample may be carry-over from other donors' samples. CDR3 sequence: CASSHRTAVDEQYF. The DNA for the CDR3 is TGTGCCAGTAGTCACAGGACAGCTGTTGACGAGCAGTACTTC.